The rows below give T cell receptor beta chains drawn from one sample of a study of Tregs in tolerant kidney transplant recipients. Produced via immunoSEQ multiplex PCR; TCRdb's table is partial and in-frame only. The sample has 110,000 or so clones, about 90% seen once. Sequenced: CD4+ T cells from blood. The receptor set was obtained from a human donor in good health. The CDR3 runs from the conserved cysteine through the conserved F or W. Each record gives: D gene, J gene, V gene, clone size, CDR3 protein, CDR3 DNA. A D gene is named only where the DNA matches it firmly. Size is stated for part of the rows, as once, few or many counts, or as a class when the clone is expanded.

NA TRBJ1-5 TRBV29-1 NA CSALTGFNQPQHF TGCAGCGCTCTAACAGGGTTCAATCAGCCCCAGCATTTT
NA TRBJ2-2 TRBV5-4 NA CASKWAGIHTGELFF TGTGCCAGTAAATGGGCGGGAATTCACACCGGGGAGCTGTTTTTT
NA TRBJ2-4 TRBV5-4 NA CASRPEGPKNIQYF TGTGCCAGCCGGCCGGAAGGCCCCAAAAACATTCAGTACTTC
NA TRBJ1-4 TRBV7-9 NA CASSRGPEKLFF TGTGCCAGCAGCCGGGGACCGGAAAAACTGTTTTTT
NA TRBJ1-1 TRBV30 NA CASSGGRGTEAFF TGTGCCAGCTCGGGGGGACGGGGGACTGAAGCTTTCTTT
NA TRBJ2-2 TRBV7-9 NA CASSTNTGELFF TGTGCCAGCAGCACGAACACCGGGGAGCTGTTTTTT
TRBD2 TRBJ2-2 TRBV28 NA CASSFGGLAGGNGELFF TGTGCCAGCAGTTTCGGGGGACTAGCGGGAGGGAACGGGGAGCTGTTTTTT
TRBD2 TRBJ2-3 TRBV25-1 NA CASSEYGRSGRAEDTQYF TGTGCCAGCAGTGAATATGGACGGAGCGGGAGGGCCGAAGATACGCAGTATTTT
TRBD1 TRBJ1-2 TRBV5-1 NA CASSLQGSNYGYTF TGCGCCAGCAGCTTACAGGGGAGTAACTATGGCTACACCTTC
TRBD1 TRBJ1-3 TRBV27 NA CASSLRGQAVSSGNTIYF TGTGCCAGCAGTTTAAGGGGACAGGCAGTTTCCTCTGGAAACACCATATATTTT
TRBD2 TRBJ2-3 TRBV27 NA CATGRRLAGKTDTQYF TGTGCCACCGGACGGCGACTAGCGGGAAAAACAGATACGCAGTATTTT
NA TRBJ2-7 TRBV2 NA CASSEALLAVPSYEQYF TGTGCCAGCAGTGAAGCGCTTTTAGCGGTTCCCTCCTACGAGCAGTACTTC
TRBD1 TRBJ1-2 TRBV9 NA CASSVDARGQGNGYTF TGTGCCAGCAGCGTAGACGCCCGGGGACAGGGGAATGGCTACACCTTC
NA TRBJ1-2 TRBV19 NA CASSPAPRGDYGYTF TGTGCCAGTAGTCCCGCCCCAAGAGGCGACTATGGCTACACCTTC
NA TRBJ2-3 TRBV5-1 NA CASSFGPRRTDTQYF TGCGCCAGCAGCTTTGGTCCGCGACGTACAGATACGCAGTATTTT
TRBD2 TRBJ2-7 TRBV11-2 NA CASSYAPTSGIYEQYF TGTGCCAGCAGCTACGCCCCTACTAGCGGGATCTACGAGCAGTACTTC
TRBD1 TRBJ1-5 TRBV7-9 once CASSDRGPLYQPQHF TGTGCCAGCAGCGACAGGGGGCCCCTTTATCAGCCCCAGCATTTT
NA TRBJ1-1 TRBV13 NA CASSKGRLAGRMNTEAFF TGTGCCAGCAGCAAAGGGCGGCTGGCAGGCCGGATGAACACTGAAGCTTTCTTT
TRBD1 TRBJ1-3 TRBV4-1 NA CASSQAWTGSGSGNTIYF TGCGCCAGCAGCCAAGCGTGGACAGGGTCGGGCTCTGGAAACACCATATATTTT
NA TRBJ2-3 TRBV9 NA CASSVRGRTDTQYF TGTGCCAGCAGCGTAAGGGGACGCACAGATACGCAGTATTTT
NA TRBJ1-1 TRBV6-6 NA CASSYYRTGGAEAFF TGTGCCAGCAGTTACTACCGCACGGGAGGGGCTGAAGCTTTCTTT
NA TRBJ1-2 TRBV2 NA CAGTRDTNYGYTF TGTGCCGGAACCCGGGACACCAACTATGGCTACACCTTC
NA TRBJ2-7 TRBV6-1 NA CASSLSGRSYEQYF TGTGCCAGCAGTCTAAGCGGGCGCTCCTACGAGCAGTACTTC
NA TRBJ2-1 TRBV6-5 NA CASSGQRGVREQFF TGTGCCAGCTCTGGACAGCGGGGAGTCCGTGAGCAGTTCTTC
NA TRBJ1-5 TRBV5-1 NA CASAPRPVGGDQPQHF TGCGCCAGCGCTCCTCGGCCGGTGGGAGGGGATCAGCCCCAGCATTTT
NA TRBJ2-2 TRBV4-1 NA CASSQGWGTGELFF TGCGCCAGCAGCCAAGGATGGGGCACCGGGGAGCTGTTTTTT
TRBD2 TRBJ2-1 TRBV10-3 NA CAISDSGAGGGNSNEQFF TGTGCCATCAGTGATTCGGGAGCGGGAGGGGGGAACAGCAATGAGCAGTTCTTC
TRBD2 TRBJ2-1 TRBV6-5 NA CASSYTRPSGRSEQFF TGTGCCAGCAGTTACACCCGGCCTAGCGGCCGGAGTGAGCAGTTCTTC
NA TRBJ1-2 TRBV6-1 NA CASSESGGIERYGYTF TGTGCCAGCAGTGAATCGGGGGGAATAGAGAGATATGGCTACACCTTC
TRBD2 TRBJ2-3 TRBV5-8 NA CASSTALAGVWVDTQYF TGTGCCAGCAGCACTGCGTTGGCGGGAGTTTGGGTAGATACGCAGTATTTT
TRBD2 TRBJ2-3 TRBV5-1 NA CASSIDPGLAVTDTQYF TGCGCCAGCAGCATAGACCCGGGACTAGCGGTCACAGATACGCAGTATTTT
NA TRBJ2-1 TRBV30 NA CAWSQAFEQFF TGTGCCTGGAGTCAGGCGTTCGAGCAGTTCTTC
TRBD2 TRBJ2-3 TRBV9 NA CASSLGRREHPSADTQYF TGTGCCAGCAGCCTCGGGCGGCGGGAGCATCCCAGCGCAGATACGCAGTATTTT
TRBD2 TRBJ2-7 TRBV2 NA CASSAASGSSREQYF TGTGCCAGCAGTGCGGCTAGCGGGTCTTCTCGGGAGCAGTACTTC
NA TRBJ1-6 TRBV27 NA CASSVGKTNSPLHF TGTGCCAGCAGTGTGGGGAAAACGAATTCACCCCTCCACTTT
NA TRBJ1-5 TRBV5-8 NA CASSLWGYSNQPQHF TGTGCCAGCAGCTTGTGGGGGTATAGCAATCAGCCCCAGCATTTT
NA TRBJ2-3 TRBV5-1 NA CASSLALLDLATDTQYF TGCGCCAGCAGCTTGGCGTTACTAGACTTGGCCACAGATACGCAGTATTTT
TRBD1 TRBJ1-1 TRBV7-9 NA CASSAQGGTEAFF TGTGCCAGCAGCGCACAGGGGGGCACTGAAGCTTTCTTT
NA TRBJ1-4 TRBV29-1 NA CSVGGIDNEKLFF TGCAGCGTTGGGGGAATTGACAATGAAAAACTGTTTTTT
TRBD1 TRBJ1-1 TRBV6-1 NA CASSTGGGRTEAFF TGTGCCAGCAGCACAGGGGGGGGAAGGACTGAAGCTTTCTTT
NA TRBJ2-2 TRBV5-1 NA CASSFRGGGTGELFF TGCGCCAGCAGCTTTCGTGGGGGTGGCACCGGGGAGCTGTTTTTT
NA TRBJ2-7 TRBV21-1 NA CASSTPEGTTYEQYF TGTGCCAGCAGCACCCCGGAGGGGACAACCTACGAGCAGTACTTC
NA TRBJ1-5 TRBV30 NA CAWQGQTFNQPQHF TGTGCCTGGCAAGGACAGACTTTCAATCAGCCCCAGCATTTT
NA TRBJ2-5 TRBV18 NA CASSNQRGEETQYF TGTGCCAGCTCAAATCAACGGGGCGAGGAGACCCAGTACTTC
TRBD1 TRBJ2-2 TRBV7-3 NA CASSRQGNTGELFF TGTGCCAGCAGCCGACAGGGGAACACCGGGGAGCTGTTTTTT
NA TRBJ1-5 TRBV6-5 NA CASSYVGFNQPQHF TGTGCCAGCAGTTACGTGGGTTTCAATCAGCCCCAGCATTTT
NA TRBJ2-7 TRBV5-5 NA CASSVRDGSYEQYF TGTGCCAGCAGCGTCCGGGACGGGTCCTACGAGCAGTACTTC
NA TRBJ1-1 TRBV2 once CASTGQPNTEAFF TGTGCCAGCACGGGACAACCGAACACTGAAGCTTTCTTT
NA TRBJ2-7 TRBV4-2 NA CASSDSYEQYF TGTGCCAGCAGCGATTCCTACGAGCAGTACTTC
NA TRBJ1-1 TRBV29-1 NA CSVVGASTEAFF TGCAGCGTTGTTGGGGCGAGCACTGAAGCTTTCTTT
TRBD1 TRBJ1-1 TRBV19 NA CASSRLGGYTEAFF TGTGCCAGTAGTCGGTTAGGGGGCTACACTGAAGCTTTCTTT
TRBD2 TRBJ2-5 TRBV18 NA CASSPGLGETQYF TGTGCCAGCTCACCGGGACTAGGGGAGACCCAGTACTTC
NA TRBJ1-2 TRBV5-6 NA CASSLSPVSYTF TGTGCCAGCAGCCTGTCCCCGGTAAGCTACACCTTC
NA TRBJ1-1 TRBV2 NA CASSERGGRDTEAFF TGTGCCAGCAGTGAAAGAGGGGGGCGGGACACTGAAGCTTTCTTT
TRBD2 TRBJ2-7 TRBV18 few CASSPRLAGAYEQYF TGTGCCAGCTCACCCCGACTAGCGGGGGCCTACGAGCAGTACTTC
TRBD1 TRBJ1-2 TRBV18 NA CASSQGAPGYTF TGTGCCAGCTCGCAGGGGGCGCCCGGCTACACCTTC